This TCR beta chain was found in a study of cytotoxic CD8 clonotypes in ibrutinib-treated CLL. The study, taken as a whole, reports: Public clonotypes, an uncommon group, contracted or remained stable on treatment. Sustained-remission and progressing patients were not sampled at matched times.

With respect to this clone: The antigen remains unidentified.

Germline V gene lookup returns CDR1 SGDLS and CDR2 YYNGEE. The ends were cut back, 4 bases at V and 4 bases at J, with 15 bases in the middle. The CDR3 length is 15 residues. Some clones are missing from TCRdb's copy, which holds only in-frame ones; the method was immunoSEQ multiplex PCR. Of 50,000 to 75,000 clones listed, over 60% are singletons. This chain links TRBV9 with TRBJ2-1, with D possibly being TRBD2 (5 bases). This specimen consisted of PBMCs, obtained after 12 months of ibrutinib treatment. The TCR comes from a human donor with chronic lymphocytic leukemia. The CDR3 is CASSTGVDYYNEQFF. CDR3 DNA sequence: TGTGCCAGCAGCACTGGGGTTGACTATTACAATGAGCAGTTCTTC.